This TCR beta chain stems from a study of human T cells and chemical hapten exposure. About the research overall: There were per-sample TCR yield variations, arising mainly from small pooled library volume differences.

Individual cDNA molecules in this library carried unique molecular identifiers. MiXCR, applied by TCRdb to the RACE reads, yields one record per CDR3 protein. The profile shows 340,000 or so distinct CDR3 sequences, around 7% of them singletons. The germline gives CDR1 ENHRY, CDR2 SYGVKD. V trimming: 0 bases; J trimming: 6 bases; junction bases outside the gene matches: 17. The CDR3 covers 20 residues. Time point noted: patch test 1, 2 weeks after DPC sensitization. The sample's treatment: therapeutic diphenylcyclopropenone sensitization with weekly scalp DPC. Every donor had alopecia and was 18 to 70 years old; all were suitable for DPC. The authors' total RNA extraction used unfractionated whole blood.

V is TRBV10-3 and J is TRBJ2-3; 11 bases match TRBD2. The input for sequencing was whole blood, taken in connection with sensitization to the hapten diphenylcyclopropenone (DPC). The TCR sequence derives from a woman aged 18-29 years with alopecia areata. Some clones in this sample may be carry-over from other donors' samples. CDR3 sequence reads: CAISESPSGGISSRADTQYF. Here the CDR3 DNA reads TGTGCCATCAGTGAGTCGCCTAGCGGGGGGATAAGTTCCAGGGCGGATACGCAGTATTTT.